The rows below give T cell receptor beta chains drawn from one sample of a study of T cell changes during pregnancy in multiple sclerosis. The method was immunoSEQ multiplex PCR; TCRdb's version includes in-frame clones alone and lacks a portion of them. The sample yields around 67,000 clones, approximately 87% seen once. The sequenced sample was peripheral blood, obtained after pregnancy. These receptors came from a female donor in good health, enrolled as a control in a pregnancy study. CDR3s include the opening cysteine and the closing phenylalanine or tryptophan. The D gene is left open where the match is weak. Only some rows state a clone size, as once, few, many or a class for expanded clones.

TRBD1	TRBV2	TRBJ1-6	NA	CASSDLGQGRSPLHF	TGTGCCAGCAGTGATTTGGGACAGGGGCGCTCACCCCTCCACTTT
TRBD2	TRBV4-3	TRBJ2-1	NA	CASSQDEVAGGSYNEQFF	TGCGCCAGCAGCCAAGATGAGGTAGCGGGGGGCTCCTACAATGAGCAGTTCTTC
NA	TRBV11-2	TRBJ2-1	NA	CASSLEVSGKQFF	TGTGCCAGCAGCTTAGAGGTCTCGGGGAAGCAGTTCTTC
NA	TRBV6-6	TRBJ1-5	NA	CASSYARARVDPQHF	TGTGCCAGCAGTTACGCCAGGGCTAGGGTCGATCCCCAGCATTTT
TRBD1	TRBV6-1	TRBJ2-7	NA	CASIPGQFYEQYF	TGTGCCAGCATCCCGGGACAGTTCTACGAGCAGTACTTC
TRBD2	TRBV10-3	TRBJ2-5	NA	CAISAGGRETQYF	TGTGCCATCAGCGCGGGGGGGCGGGAGACCCAGTACTTC
TRBD2	TRBV11-2	TRBJ2-4	NA	CASSLGGRAKNIQYF	TGTGCCAGCAGCTTGGGCGGGAGGGCCAAAAACATTCAGTACTTC
NA	TRBV7-2	TRBJ2-7	NA	CASSLDRFGEQYF	TGTGCCAGCAGCCTAGACAGGTTCGGCGAGCAGTACTTC
TRBD2	TRBV10-1	TRBJ2-3	NA	CASSAGTTPDTQYF	TGCGCCAGCAGTGCCGGGACTACGCCAGATACGCAGTATTTT
TRBD2	TRBV5-6	TRBJ2-7	NA	CASSLFTSGRAVGEQYF	TGTGCCAGCAGCTTGTTTACTAGCGGGAGGGCCGTCGGCGAGCAGTACTTC
TRBD1	TRBV11-2	TRBJ2-5	NA	CASSSRQGTKTQYF	TGTGCCAGCAGCTCCCGACAGGGTACCAAGACCCAGTACTTC
TRBD1	TRBV27	TRBJ2-1	NA	CASSDRDRFAEQFF	TGTGCCAGCAGTGACCGGGACAGGTTTGCTGAGCAGTTCTTC
TRBD1	TRBV14	TRBJ1-5	NA	CASSPTGFGNQPQHF	TGTGCCAGCAGCCCGACAGGGTTTGGCAATCAGCCCCAGCATTTT
NA	TRBV7-9	TRBJ1-6	once	CASSPVQGRSPLHF	TGTGCCAGCAGCCCGGTGCAGGGGAGATCACCCCTCCACTTT
TRBD1	TRBV11-2	TRBJ1-5	NA	CASSLQGADQPQHF	TGTGCCAGCAGCTTACAGGGGGCGGATCAGCCCCAGCATTTT
NA	TRBV7-2	TRBJ1-1	NA	CASSLWEGSGNTEAFF	TGTGCCAGCAGCTTATGGGAGGGATCGGGGAACACTGAAGCTTTCTTT
TRBD2	TRBV5-4	TRBJ2-1	NA	CASSPGLATGQFF	TGTGCCAGCAGCCCCGGACTAGCAACGGGGCAGTTCTTC
TRBD2	TRBV6-5	TRBJ2-1	NA	CASSLGRAREQFF	TGTGCCAGCTCACTCGGGAGGGCAAGGGAGCAGTTCTTC
TRBD1	TRBV2	TRBJ2-3	NA	CASSRQGIGTDTQYF	TGTGCCAGCAGCAGACAGGGGATCGGCACAGATACGCAGTATTTT
NA	TRBV11-2	TRBJ1-1	NA	CASSLGEVNTEAFF	TGTGCCAGCAGCTTAGGAGAAGTGAACACTGAAGCTTTCTTT
TRBD1	TRBV19	TRBJ1-1	NA	CASSPQGVNTEAFF	TGTGCCAGTAGTCCCCAGGGGGTGAACACTGAAGCTTTCTTT
NA	TRBV5-4	TRBJ2-1	NA	CASSPQGYEQFF	TGTGCCAGCAGCCCGCAGGGGTACGAGCAGTTCTTC
NA	TRBV19	TRBJ2-5	NA	CASCPAQQETQYF	TGTGCCAGCTGCCCAGCACAGCAAGAGACCCAGTACTTC
TRBD1	TRBV4-3	TRBJ1-1	NA	CASSQSWTGGTEAFF	TGCGCCAGCAGCCAATCGTGGACAGGAGGCACTGAAGCTTTCTTT
NA	TRBV27	TRBJ1-2	NA	CASSFPGGGYTF	TGTGCCAGCAGTTTTCCAGGAGGTGGCTACACCTTC
NA	TRBV2	TRBJ2-4	NA	CASNLQSNIQYF	TGTGCCAGCAATTTACAGTCAAACATTCAGTACTTC
NA	TRBV2	TRBJ2-1	NA	CASSVDRNEQFF	TGTGCCAGCAGTGTGGACAGAAATGAGCAGTTCTTC
NA	TRBV5-5	TRBJ2-7	NA	CASSSSSILNEQYF	TGTGCCAGCAGCTCGAGTTCGATCCTTAACGAGCAGTACTTC
TRBD1	TRBV19	TRBJ1-1	once	CASSMATGGVNTEAFF	TGTGCCAGTAGTATGGCGACAGGGGGGGTGAACACTGAAGCTTTCTTT
NA	TRBV6-4	TRBJ1-1	NA	CASSVQFHTEAFF	TGTGCCAGCAGTGTGCAGTTCCACACTGAAGCTTTCTTT
TRBD2	TRBV6-6	TRBJ2-1	NA	CASTGGGAFEQFF	TGTGCCAGCACTGGCGGGGGGGCATTTGAGCAGTTCTTC
NA	TRBV21-1	TRBJ2-7	NA	CASSVSTYSYEQYF	TGTGCCAGCAGCGTAAGCACTTACTCCTACGAGCAGTACTTC
NA	TRBV5-1	TRBJ1-2	NA	CASSSGSMGGRGGYTF	TGCGCCAGCAGCTCCGGCTCTATGGGGGGGCGCGGAGGCTACACCTTC
NA	TRBV6-1	TRBJ1-4	NA	CASSVGGTNEKLFF	TGTGCCAGCAGTGTAGGAGGAACTAATGAAAAACTGTTTTTT
TRBD2	TRBV6-1	TRBJ2-1	NA	CASSPGGYTGNEQFF	TGTGCCAGCAGTCCCGGGGGGTACACTGGCAATGAGCAGTTCTTC
NA	TRBV5-1	TRBJ2-1	NA	CASSPHSGASDEQFF	TGCGCCAGCAGCCCCCACTCGGGTGCTTCGGATGAGCAGTTCTTC
TRBD1	TRBV15	TRBJ1-4	NA	CATSRDGTGGLNEKLFF	TGTGCCACCAGCAGAGATGGGACAGGGGGCTTAAATGAAAAACTGTTTTTT
TRBD1	TRBV7-2	TRBJ2-7	NA	CASSFRDRSSYEQYF	TGTGCCAGCAGCTTTCGGGACAGGAGCTCCTACGAGCAGTACTTC
NA	TRBV13	TRBJ2-7	NA	CASSLESGVQYF	TGTGCCAGCAGCCTAGAGTCGGGGGTACAGTACTTC
NA	TRBV5-4	TRBJ1-1	NA	CASSLTGTEAFF	TGTGCCAGCAGCTTGACAGGAACTGAAGCTTTCTTT
TRBD1	TRBV18	TRBJ1-2	NA	CASSLGTGGVGYGYTF	TGTGCCAGCTCACTCGGGACAGGGGGCGTTGGTTATGGCTACACCTTC
TRBD1	TRBV5-1	TRBJ1-1	NA	CASASGGNMNTEAFF	TGCGCCAGCGCTTCAGGGGGAAACATGAACACTGAAGCTTTCTTT
TRBD2	TRBV7-9	TRBJ2-1	NA	CASSGIAGFLNEQFF	TGTGCCAGCAGTGGTATAGCGGGCTTTCTCAATGAGCAGTTCTTC
NA	TRBV14	TRBJ2-1	NA	CASSQVGGSNEQFF	TGTGCCAGCAGCCAAGTGGGGGGTTCGAATGAGCAGTTCTTC
TRBD2	TRBV4-1	TRBJ2-7	NA	CASSQAASGRGSYEQYF	TGCGCCAGCAGCCAAGCGGCTAGCGGGAGGGGCTCCTACGAGCAGTACTTC
NA	TRBV7-9	TRBJ1-3	NA	CASSLGQSSGNTIYF	TGTGCCAGCAGCTTAGGACAGAGCTCTGGAAACACCATATATTTT
NA	TRBV30	TRBJ2-7	once	CAWSGSGVGEQYF	TGTGCCTGGAGTGGTTCAGGGGTGGGCGAGCAGTACTTC
NA	TRBV10-3	TRBJ1-1	NA	CAISESTGGTEAFF	TGTGCCATCAGTGAGTCGACCGGGGGCACTGAAGCTTTCTTT
TRBD1	TRBV11-1	TRBJ2-3	NA	CASSYGQDSTDTQYF	TGTGCCAGCAGCTATGGACAGGATAGCACAGATACGCAGTATTTT
TRBD1	TRBV5-6	TRBJ1-6	few	CASSELPTGTFCHF	TGTGCCAGCAGCGAACTCCCGACAGGGACCTTTTGCCACTTT
NA	TRBV5-4	TRBJ2-7	once	CASRTKSSYEQYF	TGTGCCAGCAGGACAAAGAGTTCCTACGAGCAGTACTTC